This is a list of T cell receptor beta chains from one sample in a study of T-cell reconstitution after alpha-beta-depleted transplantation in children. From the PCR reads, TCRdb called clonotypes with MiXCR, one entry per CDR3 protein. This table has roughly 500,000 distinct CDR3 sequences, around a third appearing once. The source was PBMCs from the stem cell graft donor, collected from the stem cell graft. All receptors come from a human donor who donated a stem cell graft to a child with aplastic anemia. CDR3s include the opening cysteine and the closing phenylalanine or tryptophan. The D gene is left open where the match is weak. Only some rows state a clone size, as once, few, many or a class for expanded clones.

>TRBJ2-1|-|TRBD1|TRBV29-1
TGCAGCGTGACAGGGGGCAGTGAGCAGTTCTTC
CSVTGGSEQFF
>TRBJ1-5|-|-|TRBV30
TGTGCCTGGAGTCGGGTCCCATCCCAGCCCCAGCATTTT
CAWSRVPSQPQHF
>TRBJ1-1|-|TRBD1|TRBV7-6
TGTGCCAGCAGCTTGAGAGGACAGGAGACTGAAGCTTTCTTT
CASSLRGQETEAFF
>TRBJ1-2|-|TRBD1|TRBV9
TGTGCCAGCAGCGCCCAGACAGGGACCGGCTATGGCTACACCTTC
CASSAQTGTGYGYTF
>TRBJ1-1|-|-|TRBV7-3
TGTGCCAGCAGCCCCGGGGCCCGGGGCACTGAAGCTTTCTTT
CASSPGARGTEAFF
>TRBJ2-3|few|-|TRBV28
TGTGCCAGCAGTTTTCGGGCAGGGTCAGATACGCAGTATTTT
CASSFRAGSDTQYF
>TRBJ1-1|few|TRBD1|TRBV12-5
TGTGCTAGTGGTGGACAGGGTTGGGGTACTGAAGCTTTCTTT
CASGGQGWGTEAFF
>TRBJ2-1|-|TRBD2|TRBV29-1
TGCAGCGTTGGAGTACTAGCGGGAGGACGTAGTAATGAGCAGTTCTTC
CSVGVLAGGRSNEQFF
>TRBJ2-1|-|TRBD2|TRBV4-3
TGCGCCAGCAGCCCATGGACTAGCAGGGAGCAGTTCTTC
CASSPWTSREQFF
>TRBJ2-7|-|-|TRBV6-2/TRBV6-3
TGTGCCAGCAGTTACTCGTCACACGCATCCTACGAGCAGTACTTC
CASSYSSHASYEQYF
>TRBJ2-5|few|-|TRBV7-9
TGTGCCAAACAGGAACCGGACGGAGAGACCCAGTACTTC
CAKQEPDGETQYF
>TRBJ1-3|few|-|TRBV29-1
TGCAGCGTCGACATCTCTGGAAACACCATATATTTT
CSVDISGNTIYF
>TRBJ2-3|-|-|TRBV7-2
TGTGCCACCTCCGACGGGCGATTCACAGATACGCAGTATTTT
CATSDGRFTDTQYF
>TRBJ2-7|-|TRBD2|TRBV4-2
TGTGCCAGCAGCCCGGGAGGTAGCGGGAGTCGTAGAGGGACCTACGAGCAGTACTTC
CASSPGGSGSRRGTYEQYF
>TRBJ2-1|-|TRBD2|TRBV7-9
TGTGCCAGCAGCCAACTAGCGGGAGCAGGTGAGCAGTTCTTC
CASSQLAGAGEQFF
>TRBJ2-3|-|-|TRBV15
TGTGCCACCAGCAGAGTGAGAGACAGGAGACTCACAGATACGCAGTATTTT
CATSRVRDRRLTDTQYF
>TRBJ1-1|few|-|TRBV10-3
TGTGCCATCAGTGAGTCGCTTACAGGGAGGAAGGGCACTGAAGCTTTCTTT
CAISESLTGRKGTEAFF
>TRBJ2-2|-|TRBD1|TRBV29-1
TGCAGCGTGGTACAGGGGACCGGCACCGGGGAGCTGTTTTTT
CSVVQGTGTGELFF
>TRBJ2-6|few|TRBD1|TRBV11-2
TGTGCCAGCAGCTTAGGACAGGGGGGTCTCCTTGGGGCCAACGTCCTGACTTTC
CASSLGQGGLLGANVLTF
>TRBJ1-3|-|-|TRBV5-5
TGTGCCAGCAGCTTGGGACCGAACTCTGGAAACACCATATATTTT
CASSLGPNSGNTIYF
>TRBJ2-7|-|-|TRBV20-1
TGCAGTGCTGCAGACTACGAGCAGTACTTC
CSAADYEQYF
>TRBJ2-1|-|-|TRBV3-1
TGTGCCAGCAGCCAAGAGGGAGGAGGGCGCTACAATGAGCAGTTCTTC
CASSQEGGGRYNEQFF
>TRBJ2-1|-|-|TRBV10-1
TGCGCCAGCAGGGACTCTCCGGGCAATGAGCAGTTCTTC
CASRDSPGNEQFF
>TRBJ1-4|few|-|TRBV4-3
TGCGCCAGCAGCCAAGAGCCAGCCTCTAATGAAAAACTGTTTTTT
CASSQEPASNEKLFF